What follows describes a single T cell receptor beta chain. Antigen: not known. This entry comes from a study of early T cells in non-severe SARS-CoV-2 infection. Overall study context: The study sequenced bulk RNA from unsorted whole blood, with chains unpaired.

Findings and limits, study-wide: Anti-spike CD8 responses were favored by VDJdb matching, which missed private and CD4 specificities.

Individual cDNA molecules were tagged with unique molecular identifiers. TCRdb reanalysed the 5' RACE reads using MiXCR and keeps one entry per CDR3 protein. This table holds some 64,000 distinct CDR3 sequences, 13% found once. The sequencing sample was made of whole blood. This receptor was identified in an adult who was a healthcare worker with PCR-confirmed SARS-CoV-2 infection or an uninfected control (not recorded which).

The CDR3 coding sequence is TGCAGCGTTGACCGGACAGGGGCTTCGTTCTCCTACAATGAGCAGTTCTTC. Residues: CSVDRTGASFSYNEQFF. The chain couples TRBV29-1 to TRBJ2-1; TRBD1 matches 9 bases. V shed 3 bases, J shed 0 bases, and the junction held 9 bases outside the gene matches. Germline V gene sequence: CDR1 SQVTM, CDR2 ANQGSEA. The CDR3 loop spans 17 amino acids.